This T cell receptor beta chain was profiled in a study of T cells in Graves' hyperthyroidism and ophthalmopathy. If no ophthalmopathy progression occurred within 18 months, Graves' hyperthyroidism was stable. Overall study findings and caveats: Blood samples included most of the expanded thyroid clonotypes exceeding 0.001. Before onset, by a median of about seven months, the model predicted ophthalmopathy.

This clonotype was picked up many times. Its target is unknown. TCR beta CDR3 region amplification was performed from RNA transcripts. RT-PCR in the first round (using the HTBI primer set) targeted the TCR CDR3. Via MiXCR, TCRdb re-called the multiplex PCR reads, giving one row per CDR3 protein. The sample records 250,000 to 350,000 distinct CDR3 sequences, around 17% being singletons. Trimming pared 6 bases from V and 3 bases from J, leaving 18 bases between. The CDR3 contains 16 residues. Per the germline V gene, CDR1 is MDHEN and CDR2 is SYDVKM. Sequenced material: blood. This clonotype was obtained from a young man with Graves' hyperthyroidism. The rearrangement uses TRBV28 and TRBJ1-5, with a weak D call TRBD1 (6 bases). The CDR3 DNA sequence: TGTGCCAGCAGCTTTGGGACACGACGGAACAATCAGCCCCAGCATTTT. This sequence encodes CASSFGTRRNNQPQHF.